Below are 12 T cell receptor beta chains sequenced from a single sample in a study of shared clonotypes between healthy human individuals (dated by TCRdb to about 2020). Libraries came from the immunoSEQ multiplex PCR assay. Not all clones reach the TCRdb copy of this immuneACCESS table, which keeps in-frame sequences only. Checked studies attribute under half of the gap to unresolved V genes and leave the rest unexplained. The sample table records 450,000 to 600,000 clones; approximately 79% of these occur just once. Approximately 12% of the sample is taken by the ten largest. The source material was PBMCs. These receptors were taken from a woman in her 40s in good health. Some clones in this sample may be carry-over from other donors' samples.

The chain combines TRBV29-1 with TRBJ1-4; possibly TRBD1 for D (6 bases). The V gene lost 7 bases and the J gene lost 3 bases, with 9 bases spanning the gap. The CDR3 loop spans 12 amino acids. CDR1 and CDR2 from the germline V gene are SQVTM and ANQGSEA. This chain's CDR3 is CSAGDPNEKLFF. CDR3 DNA sequence: TGCAGCGCAGGGGACCCTAATGAAAAACTGTTTTTT. The full variable domain, its missing parts supplied by reference TRBV29-1 and TRBJ1-4, is SAVISQKPSRDICQRGTSLTIQCQVDSQVTMMFWYRQQPGQSLTLIATANQGSEATYESGFVIDKFPISRPNLTFSTLTVSNMSPEDSSIYLCSAGDPNEKLFFGSGTQLSVL.

This clone appeared a few times. The genes are TRBV7-8 and TRBJ2-1, with 7 positions matching TRBD2. Germline V gene lookup returns CDR1 SGHVS and CDR2 FQNEAQ. With 5 bases clipped from V and 7 bases from J, the junction kept 11 bases outside the gene matches. CDR3 size: 15 residues. CDR3 bases: TGTGCCAGCAGCCCTCCCGGGGGGACGGGGAATGAGCAGTTCTTC. Residues: CASSPPGGTGNEQFF.

Concerning this clone itself: Other DNA variants within this sample encode the same CDR3. The genes are TRBV15 and TRBJ2-5; D not certain. V was trimmed by 0 bases and J by 1 base, leaving 9 bases between them. Looked up from germline, CDR1 is LNHNV and CDR2 is YYDKDF (reference sequence). This CDR3 spans 15 amino acids. The CDR3 nucleotides read TGTGCCACCAGCAGAGACCCGGGCCCCCAAGAGACCCAGTACTTC. Amino acid sequence: CATSRDPGPQETQYF.

This chain joins TRBV7-7 and TRBJ2-5, with unresolved D. The germline CDR1 and CDR2 sequences are SSHAT and FNYEAQ (reference sequence). The length of the CDR3 is 10 residues. DNA of the CDR3: TGTGCGGTGGGCCAAGAGACCCAGTACTTC. The encoded protein is CAVGQETQYF.

CDR3 in amino acids: CASSSPGEQYF. The DNA for the CDR3 is TGTGCCAGCAGCTCCCCTGGTGAGCAGTACTTC. This chain joins TRBV5-6 and TRBJ2-7; D not resolved. Germline V gene lookup returns CDR1 SGHDT and CDR2 YYEEEE. The germline V and J ends were trimmed by 3 bases and 7 bases, with 8 bases remaining between them. The CDR3 is 11 amino acids.

The chain couples TRBV28 to TRBJ2-5; the D is unclear. This CDR3 has 13 residues. V dropped 5 bases and J dropped 4 bases, with 11 bases sitting between them. Looked up from germline, CDR1 is MDHEN and CDR2 is SYDVKM. CDR3 sequence: CASSPNLGETQYF. CDR3 nucleotides: TGTGCCAGCAGTCCCAACCTAGGAGAGACCCAGTACTTC.

The chain employs TRBV18 and TRBJ2-3; 7 positions agree with TRBD1. The germline V gene has CDR1 KGHSH and CDR2 LQKENI. The CDR3 spans 15 residues. The V and J ends lost 5 bases and 5 bases, in that order; junction bases with no gene match: 10. This chain's CDR3 is CASSISTGSLDTQYF. The CDR3 DNA sequence: TGTGCCAGCTCAATTTCGACAGGGTCTTTAGATACGCAGTATTTT.

This clone was found many times. The rearrangement links TRBV28 to TRBJ1-5; D might be TRBD1 (6 bases). Trimming took off 6 bases at V and 5 bases at J, with 17 bases between the two ends. Germline V lookup: CDR1 MDHEN, CDR2 SYDVKM. The CDR3 length is 15 residues. CDR3 amino acids: CASRQQGRGDQPQHF. CDR3 bases: TGTGCCAGCAGACAACAGGGAAGGGGGGATCAGCCCCAGCATTTT. Complete variable domain (other parts from reference TRBV28 and TRBJ1-5): DVKVTQSSRYLVKRTGEKVFLECVQDMDHENMFWYRQDPGLGLRLIYFSYDVKMKEKGDIPEGYSVSREKKERFSLILESASTNQTSMYLCASRQQGRGDQPQHFGDGTRLSIL.

Ten or more counts support this clone. This chain's CDR3 is CASSLGLEGYEQYF. The CDR3 DNA reads TGTGCCAGCAGCCTGGGGTTGGAAGGCTACGAGCAGTACTTC. This chain connects TRBV7-9 to TRBJ2-7; D is uncertain. Trimming shortened V by 5 bases and J by 3 bases, and 14 bases separated the two germline ends. Looked up from germline, CDR1 is SEHNR and CDR2 is FQNEAQ (reference sequence). The CDR3 has 14 residues.

V gene TRBV5-1 combines with J gene TRBJ1-1, with D tentatively TRBD1 (6 bases). Germline V gene lookup returns CDR1 SGHRS and CDR2 YFSETQ. This CDR3 region has 15 residues. V was pared by 0 bases and J by 8 bases, with 17 bases between. The CDR3 here is CASSLAPGYRAEAFF. The CDR3 DNA is TGCGCCAGCAGCTTGGCTCCCGGTTACAGGGCCGAAGCTTTCTTT. Full variable domain (rest looked up from reference TRBV5-1 and TRBJ1-1): KAGVTQTPRYLIKTRGQQVTLSCSPISGHRSVSWYQQTPGQGLQFLFEYFSETQRNKGNFPGRFSGRQFSNSRSEMNVSTLELGDSALYLCASSLAPGYRAEAFFGQGTRLTVV.

V is TRBV30 and J is TRBJ1-1; possibly TRBD1 for D (6 bases). Germline loops: CDR1 GTSNPN, CDR2 SVGIG (reference sequence). Trimming stripped 8 bases from V and 4 bases from J, with 14 bases between. The CDR3 totals 12 residues. The CDR3 sequence is CAAGVSSTEAFF. CDR3 sequence (DNA): TGTGCCGCAGGGGTTTCGAGCACTGAAGCTTTCTTT.

The chain is built from TRBV7-2 and TRBJ2-1; TRBD2 matches 10 bases. This CDR3 contains 15 residues. Germline V gene lookup returns CDR1 SGHTA and CDR2 FQGNSA. Losses at the gene ends were 5 bases for V and 2 bases for J; bases not matched to a gene: 3. In nucleotides, the CDR3 is TGTGCCAGCAGCCCTGGACTAGCGGCCTACAATGAGCAGTTCTTC. Its translation: CASSPGLAAYNEQFF. Complete variable domain (other parts from reference TRBV7-2 and TRBJ2-1): GAGVSQSPSNKVTEKGKDVELRCDPISGHTALYWYRQSLGQGLEFLIYFQGNSAPDKSGLPSDRFSAERTGGSVSTLTIQRTQQEDSAVYLCASSPGLAAYNEQFFGPGTRLTVL.